Shown below are 22 T cell receptor beta chains from a single sample sequenced in a study of blood T cell repertoires in COVID-19. Profiled with immunoSEQ multiplex PCR; TCRdb holds only in-frame clones, not every one. The sample holds about 78,000 clones, around 80% seen once. Sequencing was carried out using peripheral blood. The source of these receptors is a man aged 55 to 70 with active or convalescent COVID-19.

The chain employs TRBV13 and TRBJ2-6; D unresolved. V lost 1 base, J lost 0 bases, and 4 bases lay in between. The CDR3 is 15 amino acids. From germline, CDR1 is PRHDT and CDR2 FYEKMQ (reference sequence). The CDR3 loop is CASSLDFSGANVLTF. Here the CDR3 DNA reads TGTGCCAGCAGCTTAGACTTCTCTGGGGCCAACGTCCTGACTTTC.

The chain uses TRBV19 and TRBJ1-5, with 9 bases that match TRBD1. Looked up from germline, CDR1 is LNHDA and CDR2 is SQIVND (reference sequence). After removal of 9 bases from V and 4 bases from J, the junction contained 1 base not matched to a gene. The CDR3 loop spans 12 amino acids. The CDR3 region has the DNA TGTGCCAGGGGGACAGGGAATCAGCCCCAGCATTTT. This gives the protein CARGTGNQPQHF.

The CDR3 loop reads CAWSETTVHNEQFF. Written as DNA, the CDR3 is TGTGCCTGGAGCGAAACGACAGTTCACAATGAGCAGTTCTTC. The rearrangement joins TRBV30 to TRBJ2-1, with D possibly being TRBD1 (5 bases). V gave up 3 bases and J gave up 5 bases, with 14 bases separating them. The CDR3 contains 14 residues. Per the germline V gene, CDR1 is GTSNPN and CDR2 is SVGIG (reference sequence).

V gene TRBV2 combines with J gene TRBJ2-7, with D maybe TRBD2 (5 bases). Trimming stripped 4 bases from V and 7 bases from J, with 14 bases between. Germline V lookup: CDR1 SNHLY, CDR2 FYNNEI. This CDR3 comprises 13 residues. CDR3 region: CASSGVGVREQYF. The DNA of the CDR3 is TGTGCCAGCAGTGGAGTCGGGGTGCGAGAGCAGTACTTC.

The CDR3 DNA sequence: TGTGCCAGCAGCTCGGACAGAAGCACAGATACGCAGTATTTT. It is translated as CASSSDRSTDTQYF. The gene calls are TRBV5-4 and TRBJ2-3; D perhaps matches TRBD1 (6 bases). The germline V gene has CDR1 SGHNT and CDR2 YYREEE (reference sequence). With 3 bases removed from V and 0 bases from J, the gap between germline ends came to 8 bases. The CDR3 has 14 amino acids.

The V and J genes are TRBV12-3 or TRBV12-4 and TRBJ1-2, with D perhaps matching TRBD1 (5 bases). V was trimmed by 5 bases and J by 7 bases, leaving 11 bases between them. The CDR3 covers 12 residues. CDR3 loop: CASSALGGGYTF. The CDR3 nucleotides read TGTGCCAGCAGTGCATTGGGGGGTGGCTACACCTTC.

This clone occurred once. The chain uses TRBV5-1 and TRBJ2-3; D not certain. The V end lost 3 bases, the J end lost 2 bases, and 7 bases lay between the germline ends. Germline CDR1 SGHRS, CDR2 YFSETQ. This CDR3 has 13 residues. The CDR3 reads CASSSRLTDTQYF. CDR3 sequence (DNA): TGCGCCAGCAGCTCCAGACTCACAGATACGCAGTATTTT.

Only one count was recorded for this clone. The rearrangement joins TRBV7-2 to TRBJ1-5; no definite D call. This CDR3 comprises 15 residues. V lost 5 bases and J 0 bases, leaving 11 bases between the germline ends. The germline gives CDR1 SGHTA, CDR2 FQGNSA. The chain's CDR3 is CASSLEVLSNQPQHF. The CDR3 region has the DNA TGTGCCAGCAGCCTGGAGGTTCTTAGCAATCAGCCCCAGCATTTT.

The gene calls are TRBV19 and TRBJ2-3; 7 nucleotides align to TRBD2. Germline assignment: CDR1 LNHDA and CDR2 SQIVND (reference sequence). The trim removed 4 bases at V and 2 bases at J, leaving 9 bases unmatched. The CDR3 contains 16 residues. CDR3 sequence reads: CASSTLRGEHTDTQYF. CDR3 coding DNA: TGTGCCAGTAGTACCCTCCGGGGGGAACACACAGATACGCAGTATTTT.

CDR3 nucleotide sequence: TGTGCCAGCACCCCTAGCGGCCAAGAGACCCAGTACTTC. Its translation is CASTPSGQETQYF. The V gene is TRBV6-5, the J gene TRBJ2-5; 7 bases line up with TRBD2. Looked up from germline, CDR1 is MNHEY and CDR2 is SVGAGI. This CDR3 contains 13 residues. The V segment lost 7 bases and the J segment 1 base; nucleotides outside the gene matches: 3.

This rearrangement joins TRBV19 to TRBJ1-5, with D unclear. Germline V gives CDR1 LNHDA, CDR2 SQIVND (reference sequence). The CDR3 has 15 residues. The V and J ends lost 3 bases and 0 bases respectively, with 9 bases between them. CDR3 sequence: CASSISDNSNQPQHF. The DNA of the CDR3 is TGTGCCAGTAGTATCTCAGACAATAGCAATCAGCCCCAGCATTTT.

The J gene is TRBJ1-4, the V gene TRBV3-1 (or the pseudogene TRBV3-2); TRBD1 might be the D (5 bases). V was clipped by 6 bases and J by 8 bases, with 16 bases between them. The CDR3 loop spans 14 amino acids. In germline, CDR1 is LGHDT, CDR2 YNNKEL (reference sequence). For the CDR3, the DNA is TGTGCCAGCAGTTTTGGAGGGGAGGAGGAAAAACTGTTTTTT. Protein sequence: CASSFGGEEEKLFF.

This chain links TRBV5-1 with TRBJ2-1; TRBD2 matches at 8 bases. CDR1 is SGHRS, CDR2 YFSETQ, per germline. The CDR3 length is 14 residues. V lost 0 bases and J lost 10; bases outside the gene matches: 6. CDR3 sequence reads: CASSLAGGPLEQFF. DNA of the CDR3: TGCGCCAGCAGCTTGGCGGGGGGGCCATTGGAGCAGTTCTTC.

The chain carries TRBV18 and TRBJ1-5; tentative D call: TRBD1 (6 bases). With 5 bases removed from V and 7 bases from J, the gap between germline ends came to 9 bases. CDR3 size: 12 residues. CDR1 is KGHSH, CDR2 LQKENI, per germline. CDR3 sequence: CASSGGEQPQHF. For the CDR3, the DNA is TGTGCCAGCTCAGGGGGCGAGCAGCCCCAGCATTTT.

CDR3 DNA sequence: TGTGCCAGCAGCCAAGTACAGGGGGAGGGGAATCAGCCCCAGCATTTT. It yields the protein CASSQVQGEGNQPQHF. J is TRBJ1-5 and V is TRBV3-1 (or the pseudogene TRBV3-2); 8 bases agree with TRBD1. Germline V gene lookup returns CDR1 LGHDT and CDR2 YNNKEL (reference sequence). J gave up 4 bases and V 1 base, and 6 bases lay outside the gene matches. The CDR3 length is 16 residues.

V gene TRBV2 combines with J gene TRBJ2-1; 11 bases map to TRBD2. The CDR3 covers 16 residues. Germline V gene lookup returns CDR1 SNHLY and CDR2 FYNNEI. The trim removed 1 base at V and 3 bases at J, leaving 2 bases unmatched. The chain's CDR3 is CASSEVAGGLYNEQFF. CDR3 DNA sequence: TGTGCCAGCAGTGAAGTAGCGGGGGGGCTCTACAATGAGCAGTTCTTC.

The chain links TRBV19 to TRBJ2-1, with 7 bases identical to TRBD2. Per germline, CDR1 LNHDA and CDR2 SQIVND (reference sequence). Trimming cost V 1 base and J 2 bases; bases outside gene matches: 5. This CDR3 has 16 amino acids. The CDR3 nucleotides are TGTGCCAGTAGTATAGGAGCGGGACCCCCCTACAATGAGCAGTTCTTC. Protein sequence: CASSIGAGPPYNEQFF.

The rearrangement joins TRBV14 to TRBJ1-1, with D possibly being TRBD1 (6 bases). CDR3 length equals 15 residues. V lost 2 bases to trimming and J lost 4 bases, with 14 bases between them. CDR1 is SGHDN, CDR2 FVKESK, per germline. The CDR3 reads CASSQRGGSGTEAFF. The CDR3 coding sequence is TGTGCCAGCAGCCAAAGGGGGGGGTCAGGCACTGAAGCTTTCTTT.

V is TRBV3-1 (or the pseudogene TRBV3-2) and J is TRBJ2-7, with D uncertain. The V end lost 0 bases, the J end lost 2 bases, and 14 bases lay between the germline ends. CDR1 and CDR2 from the germline V gene are LGHDT and YNNKEL (reference sequence). This CDR3 contains 16 residues. CDR3 protein: CASSQDSAPSTYEQYF. In DNA, the CDR3 is TGTGCCAGCAGCCAAGATTCCGCCCCTTCTACCTACGAGCAGTACTTC.

This chain links TRBV3-1 (or the pseudogene TRBV3-2) with TRBJ1-2; 7 bases fit TRBD1. CDR3 size: 14 residues. Trimming at V came to 0 bases and at J to 2 bases, leaving 0 bases not matched to a gene. Germline-derived CDR1 and CDR2 are LGHDT and YNNKEL (reference sequence). CDR3 sequence (DNA): TGTGCCAGCAGCCAAGAGGGACAGAACTATGGCTACACCTTC. Its translation is CASSQEGQNYGYTF.

The chain links TRBV5-1 to TRBJ2-5; TRBD2 matches at 8 bases. Per the germline V gene, CDR1 is SGHRS and CDR2 is YFSETQ. With V trimmed by 7 bases and J by 5 bases, 16 bases remained unmatched. The CDR3 covers 16 residues. This CDR3 is CASALPSGSPGETQYF. DNA of the CDR3: TGCGCCAGCGCACTTCCTAGCGGGTCACCTGGGGAGACCCAGTACTTC.

The chain links TRBV6-2 or TRBV6-3 to TRBJ2-1; D remains ambiguous. Germline V CDR1 and CDR2: MNHEY, SVGEGT. CDR3 length: 13 amino acids. The germline V and J ends were trimmed by 1 base and 5 bases, with 6 bases remaining between them. This CDR3 reads CASSYWADNEQFF. CDR3 DNA: TGTGCCAGCAGTTACTGGGCTGACAATGAGCAGTTCTTC.